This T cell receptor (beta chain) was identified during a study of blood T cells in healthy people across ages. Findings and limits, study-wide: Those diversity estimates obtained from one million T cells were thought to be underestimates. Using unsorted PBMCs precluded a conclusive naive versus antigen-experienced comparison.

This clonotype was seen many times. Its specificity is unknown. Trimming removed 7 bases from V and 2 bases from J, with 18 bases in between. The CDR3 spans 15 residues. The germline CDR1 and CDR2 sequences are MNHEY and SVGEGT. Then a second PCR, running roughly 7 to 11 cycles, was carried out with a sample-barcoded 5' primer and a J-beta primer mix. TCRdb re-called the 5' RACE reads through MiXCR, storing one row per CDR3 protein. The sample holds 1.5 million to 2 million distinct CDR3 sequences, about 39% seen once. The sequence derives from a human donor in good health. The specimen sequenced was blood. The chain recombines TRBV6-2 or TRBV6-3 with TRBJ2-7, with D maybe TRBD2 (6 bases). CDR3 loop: CASTQLGSGTYEQYF. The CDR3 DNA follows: TGTGCCAGCACCCAGTTGGGTAGCGGTACCTACGAGCAGTACTTC.